Sequencing of this TCR beta chain was carried out in a study of blood T cell repertoires in COVID-19. Profiling relied on immunoSEQ multiplex PCR, and the TCRdb table lists in-frame clones only, not all of them. The profile shows 200,000 or so clones, approximately 90% of them singletons. Patients from Seattle were sampled longitudinally, starting during active infection. Source material: peripheral blood. This TCR was recovered from a man aged 50 or older with COVID-19, enrolled during active disease.

The CDR3 sequence: CASSVLAGGSDTQYF. CDR3 sequence (DNA): TGTGCCAGCAGTGTACTAGCGGGGGGCTCAGATACGCAGTATTTT. The chain employs TRBV6-4 and TRBJ2-3, with 12 bases that match TRBD2. The CDR3 is 15 amino acids. Trimming removed 4 bases from V and 4 bases from J; junction bases left unmatched: 3. Germline CDR1 is MRHNA and CDR2 is SNTAGT.